The 32 T cell receptor beta chains given below trace back to one sample, sequenced in a study of T-cell reconstitution after alpha-beta-depleted transplantation in children. The authors prepared the TCRbeta library with unique molecular identifiers. TCRdb analysed the PCR reads with MiXCR anew, one entry per CDR3 protein. This table holds around 400,000 distinct CDR3 sequences, 20% found once. The starting material was PBMCs from the stem cell graft donor, obtained from the stem cell graft. The receptors were gathered from a human donor who donated a stem cell graft to a child with acute myeloid leukemia.

V gene TRBV4-2 combines with J gene TRBJ2-3; 10 bases are shared with TRBD2. Trimming cost V 0 bases and J 4 bases; bases outside gene matches: 7. The CDR3 is made up of 17 amino acids. CDR1 LGHNA and CDR2 YNFKEQ come from the germline V gene. Here the CDR3 reads CASSQESSGRAADTQYF. The CDR3 DNA reads as TGTGCCAGCAGCCAAGAGTCGAGCGGGAGGGCGGCAGATACGCAGTATTTT.

This clonotype was found many times. V is TRBV6-5 and J is TRBJ1-1; tentative D call: TRBD1 (5 bases). Germline V lookup: CDR1 MNHEY, CDR2 SVGAGI. With 4 bases removed from V and 1 base from J, the gap between germline ends came to 10 bases. The CDR3 runs to 14 residues. The CDR3 spells CASSSAGRNTEAFF. CDR3 in DNA: TGTGCCAGCAGTTCGGCGGGGCGGAACACTGAAGCTTTCTTT.

The chain carries TRBV5-1 and TRBJ2-7; 7 bases match TRBD1. V dropped 0 bases and J dropped 0; count of bases not matched to a gene: 6. The CDR3 contains 16 residues. The germline V gene has CDR1 SGHRS and CDR2 YFSETQ. As DNA, the CDR3 is TGCGCCAGCAGCTTGGCCGGGACAGAGCCCTCCTACGAGCAGTACTTC. Translating it yields CASSLAGTEPSYEQYF.

This clonotype was recorded many times. The chain links TRBV18 to TRBJ1-2, with a possible D match to TRBD1 (5 bases). Germline assignment: CDR1 KGHSH and CDR2 LQKENI. The CDR3 spans 15 residues. V lost 0 bases and J lost 5, with 13 bases in between. CDR3 sequence (DNA): TGTGCCAGCTCACCACCGGCAGGGATGGGGTATGGCTACACCTTC. Translating gives CASSPPAGMGYGYTF.

This clonotype has ten or more counts. The V call is TRBV12-3 or TRBV12-4, the J call TRBJ1-2; 9 bases fit TRBD1. The CDR3 sequence is 16 residues long. V lost 0 bases, J lost 4 bases, and 6 bases stayed unmatched. The CDR3 sequence: CASSLAGQGRTYGYTF. CDR3 nucleotide sequence: TGTGCCAGCAGTTTAGCGGGACAGGGAAGGACCTATGGCTACACCTTC.

The count of this clonotype is one. The gene calls are TRBV4-1 and TRBJ2-7, with 8 bases matching TRBD1. V lost 4 bases and J lost 5; bases outside the gene matches: 10. The CDR3 extends over 15 amino acids. The V gene's germline CDR1 is MGHRA and CDR2 YSYEKL. As DNA, the CDR3 is TGCGCCAGCAGCCCAGGGACAGGTGGTAGGAACGAGCAGTACTTC. Translating gives CASSPGTGGRNEQYF.

This clonotype has only a few counts. The chain joins TRBV4-2 to TRBJ2-7; 7 positions match TRBD2. CDR1 and CDR2 (germline): LGHNA, YNFKEQ. With 0 bases clipped from V and 5 bases from J, the junction kept 7 bases outside the gene matches. The length of the CDR3 is 15 residues. CDR3 in amino acids: CASSQEGREIHEQYF. The CDR3, as DNA: TGTGCCAGCAGCCAAGAGGGGCGGGAGATCCACGAGCAGTACTTC.

The rearrangement joins TRBV5-1 to TRBJ2-1, with 10 bases matching TRBD2. Germline V gene lookup returns CDR1 SGHRS and CDR2 YFSETQ. After removal of 3 bases from V and 5 bases from J, the junction contained 8 bases not matched to a gene. CDR3 length: 16 residues. The CDR3: CASSYELAGGHNEQFF. The DNA of the CDR3 is TGCGCCAGCAGCTACGAGTTAGCGGGAGGACACAATGAGCAGTTCTTC.

This clonotype was observed many times. The V gene is TRBV28, the J gene TRBJ2-7; 8 positions agree with TRBD1. CDR1 and CDR2 (germline): MDHEN, SYDVKM. The V segment lost 3 bases and the J segment 4 bases; nucleotides outside the gene matches: 5. The CDR3 is 14 amino acids. The CDR3 loop is CASSFRTGFYEQYF. In DNA form, the CDR3 reads TGTGCCAGCAGTTTTAGGACAGGGTTTTACGAGCAGTACTTC.

This clonotype was detected ten times or more. The rearrangement joins TRBV29-1 to TRBJ2-1; TRBD1 might be the D (6 bases). The CDR3 covers 14 residues. V was clipped by 1 base and J by 0 bases, with 7 bases between them. Looked up from germline, CDR1 is SQVTM and CDR2 is ANQGSEA. The CDR3 here is CSVEGTASYNEQFF. DNA for the CDR3: TGCAGCGTTGAAGGGACAGCCTCCTACAATGAGCAGTTCTTC.

The genes are TRBV12-3 or TRBV12-4 and TRBJ1-2; TRBD1 might be the D (6 bases). Trimming took 5 bases from V and 7 from J, leaving 17 bases between them. The CDR3 totals 14 residues. The CDR3 region has the DNA TGTGCCAGCAGTCCGAACAGGGATCGGGTTGGCTACACCTTC. Translating gives CASSPNRDRVGYTF.

In its sample, this clonotype was seen many times. The chain is built from TRBV10-3 and TRBJ2-7; D possibly matches TRBD1 or TRBD2 (5 bases each). CDR1 and CDR2 from the germline V gene are ENHRY and SYGVKD. The CDR3 extends over 15 amino acids. Trimming removed 2 bases at V and 5 bases at J, with 16 bases between. The CDR3 here is CAISENEGRYDEQYF. CDR3 DNA sequence: TGTGCCATCAGTGAGAACGAGGGGCGGTATGACGAGCAGTACTTC.

The DNA for the CDR3 is TGTGCCACCGAAGGTAGCGGGACCCACGAGCAGTACTTC. It encodes CATEGSGTHEQYF. The chain carries TRBV24-1 and TRBJ2-7, with 8 bases lining up with TRBD2. The length of the CDR3 is 13 residues. Germline CDR1 and CDR2: KGHDR and SFDVKD. V lost 9 bases to trimming and J lost 5 bases; unmatched junction nucleotides: 8.

This chain joins TRBV29-1 and TRBJ1-3; 8 bases line up with TRBD1. CDR3 size: 14 residues. Germline CDR1 is SQVTM and CDR2 is ANQGSEA. After removal of 2 bases from V and 2 bases from J, the junction contained 2 bases not matched to a gene. For the CDR3, the DNA is TGCAGCGTTGAAACGACAGGGGCTGGAAACACCATATATTTT. Translation: CSVETTGAGNTIYF.

This clonotype was counted only a few times. The chain is built from TRBV7-3 and TRBJ2-3; 10 nucleotides line up with TRBD1. CDR3 length equals 15 residues. Germline CDR1 reads SGHTA; CDR2 reads FQGTGA. The ends lost 5 bases at V and 4 bases at J; junction bases unmatched: 6. The CDR3 DNA reads TGTGCCAGCAGCCGTACGGACAGGGGGGCAGATACGCAGTATTTT. Translation: CASSRTDRGADTQYF.

This clonotype has more than one count but fewer than ten. The chain combines TRBV5-4 with TRBJ2-4; D is tentatively TRBD1 or TRBD2 (5 bases each). This CDR3 comprises 15 residues. Deletions cut 4 bases from V and 0 bases from J, with 11 bases between. From germline, CDR1 is SGHNT and CDR2 YYREEE (reference sequence). This CDR3 is CASSLRGRAKNIQYF. The CDR3 nucleotides are TGTGCCAGCAGCCTGAGGGGTAGAGCCAAAAACATTCAGTACTTC. Complete variable domain (other parts from reference TRBV5-4 and TRBJ2-4): ETGVTQSPTHLIKTRGQQVTLRCSSQSGHNTVSWYQQALGQGPQFIFQYYREEENGRGNFPPRFSGLQFPNYSSELNVNALELDDSALYLCASSLRGRAKNIQYFGAGTRLSVL.

The gene calls are TRBV6-5 and TRBJ2-1; D gene unclear. Per the germline V gene, CDR1 is MNHEY and CDR2 is SVGAGI. V lost 0 bases and J lost 0, with 12 bases in between. The CDR3 consists of 17 residues. The CDR3 nucleotides are TGTGCCAGCAGTTACTCGGATGGGCAGTACTCCTACAATGAGCAGTTCTTC. Its protein is CASSYSDGQYSYNEQFF.

Many counts were recorded for this clonotype. The chain recombines TRBV4-3 with TRBJ2-7; maybe TRBD2 (6 bases). The V end was cut by 0 bases, the J end by 4 bases, with 10 bases between. CDR1 and CDR2 from the germline V gene are LGHNA and YSLEER. The CDR3 length is 14 residues. Written as DNA, the CDR3 is TGCGCCAGCAGCCAAGATGTGGGGGGATACGAGCAGTACTTC. This translates into CASSQDVGGYEQYF.

This clonotype has a handful of counts. The chain recombines TRBV4-2 with TRBJ2-7; 9 bases fit TRBD2. Trimming cost V 4 bases and J 2 bases; bases outside gene matches: 12. The V gene's germline CDR1 is LGHNA and CDR2 YNFKEQ. This CDR3 spans 17 amino acids. The CDR3 is CASSPGLGLAFAYEQYF. CDR3 coding DNA: TGTGCCAGCAGCCCCGGGCTGGGACTAGCCTTTGCCTACGAGCAGTACTTC.

At least ten counts were recorded for this clonotype. V usage is TRBV28 and J usage is TRBJ2-5, with TRBD2 matching over 8 bases. This CDR3 has 13 amino acids. Germline V gene sequence: CDR1 MDHEN, CDR2 SYDVKM. Trimming cost V 5 bases and J 5 bases; bases outside gene matches: 4. Here the CDR3 reads CASSGTSGETQYF. The CDR3 DNA is TGTGCCAGCAGTGGGACTAGTGGCGAGACCCAGTACTTC.

The chain links TRBV12-3 or TRBV12-4 to TRBJ2-6; 7 nucleotides align to TRBD1. The CDR3 is 17 residues long. With 1 base clipped from V and 0 bases from J, the junction kept 3 bases outside the gene matches. CDR3 in amino acids: CASSLGGQHSGANVLTF. Written as DNA, the CDR3 is TGTGCCAGCAGTTTAGGGGGACAGCACTCTGGGGCCAACGTCCTGACTTTC.

This clonotype has only a few counts. J is TRBJ2-1 and V is TRBV10-3; no reliable D call. CDR1 is ENHRY, CDR2 SYGVKD, per germline. This CDR3 has 11 residues. V was pared by 11 bases and J by 10 bases, with 15 bases between. The CDR3 DNA reads TGTGCCTCCATGCGGTTGGCGGAGCAGTTCTTC. It yields the protein CASMRLAEQFF.

There are a few counts of this clonotype. CDR3 nucleotides: TGTGCCAGCAGTGAATTCGGGACAGGGGGGTACGAGCAGTACTTC. It translates to CASSEFGTGGYEQYF. V and J are TRBV25-1 and TRBJ2-7; 11 bases line up with TRBD1. V dropped 1 base and J dropped 4; count of bases not matched to a gene: 3. The CDR3 sequence is 15 residues long. CDR1 and CDR2 (germline): MGHDK, SYGVNS.

The rearrangement uses TRBV7-9 and TRBJ2-3, with 10 bases that match TRBD1. The germline V gene has CDR1 SEHNR and CDR2 FQNEAQ (reference sequence). V was pared by 4 bases and J by 0 bases, with 4 bases of the junction left unmatched. This CDR3 is built from 16 residues. CDR3 loop: CASSSGQGGSTDTQYF. CDR3 DNA: TGTGCCAGCAGCTCCGGACAGGGGGGCAGCACAGATACGCAGTATTTT.

This clonotype was recorded a few times. The chain recombines TRBV15 with TRBJ1-5; 8 nucleotides match TRBD1. CDR1 and CDR2 (germline): LNHNV, YYDKDF (reference sequence). V lost 6 bases, J lost 7 bases, and 5 bases stayed unmatched. The CDR3 has 13 amino acids. CDR3 coding DNA: TGTGCCACCAGGACAGGGGTGGGCCAGCCCCAGCATTTT. It is translated as CATRTGVGQPQHF.

In its sample, this clonotype was seen many times. The chain couples TRBV12-3 or TRBV12-4 to TRBJ1-6, with 7 bases matching TRBD1. The J segment lost 12 bases and the V segment lost 5 bases, leaving 7 bases of the junction unmatched. The CDR3 consists of 13 residues. CDR3 nucleotide sequence: TGTGCCAGCAGTCACGGACAGGCGGTACCCCTCCACTTT. Its protein is CASSHGQAVPLHF.

At least ten counts were recorded for this clonotype. The rearrangement uses TRBV20-1 and TRBJ2-1; 7 nucleotides align to TRBD1. V gave up 5 bases and J gave up 8 bases; unmatched junction bases: 12. This CDR3 is 14 amino acids long. Germline values: CDR1 DFQATT, CDR2 SNEGSKA (reference sequence). The CDR3 spells CSASRQGPGDEQFF. The CDR3 nucleotides read TGCAGTGCTTCCCGACAGGGTCCAGGGGATGAGCAGTTCTTC.

J is TRBJ2-7 and V is TRBV12-3 or TRBV12-4; D is unclear. This CDR3 is built from 11 residues. V was trimmed by 2 bases and J by 5 bases, leaving 4 bases between them. DNA of the CDR3: TGTGCCAGCAGTTTAAAAAACGAGCAGTACTTC. Translated, it gives CASSLKNEQYF.

This clonotype was found a few times. This chain uses TRBV28 with TRBJ2-1, with unresolved D. The V and J ends lost 3 bases and 7 bases respectively, with 13 bases between them. Germline CDR1 is MDHEN and CDR2 is SYDVKM. The CDR3 totals 14 residues. The CDR3 region is CASSFLAVWNEQFF. CDR3 DNA sequence: TGTGCCAGCAGTTTTTTGGCGGTCTGGAATGAGCAGTTCTTC.

This clonotype turned up a few times. The rearrangement links TRBV20-1 to TRBJ2-1, with 7 positions matching TRBD2. CDR1 is DFQATT, CDR2 SNEGSKA, per germline (reference sequence). J was trimmed by 7 bases and V by 4 bases; bases with no gene match: 10. The CDR3 covers 14 residues. The CDR3 DNA reads as TGCAGTGCTATTTCGGCTACCGGGGGGAATGAGCAGTTCTTC. It is translated as CSAISATGGNEQFF.

The chain employs TRBV20-1 and TRBJ1-4; 7 bases agree with TRBD1. Unmatched junction bases numbered 3, after V lost 3 bases and J lost 2 bases. The CDR3 has 14 amino acids. CDR1 and CDR2 from the germline V gene are DFQATT and SNEGSKA (reference sequence). In DNA form, the CDR3 reads TGCAGTGCTAGCCCGGGACAGACTAATGAAAAACTGTTTTTT. Its translation: CSASPGQTNEKLFF.

The chain carries TRBV20-1 and TRBJ2-6, with no clear D. With 3 bases removed from V and 0 bases from J, the gap between germline ends came to 12 bases. This CDR3 has 16 residues. CDR1 is DFQATT, CDR2 SNEGSKA, per germline (reference sequence). CDR3 residues: CSASRGWSSGANVLTF. The CDR3 DNA is TGCAGTGCTAGCCGTGGGTGGAGCTCTGGGGCCAACGTCCTGACTTTC.